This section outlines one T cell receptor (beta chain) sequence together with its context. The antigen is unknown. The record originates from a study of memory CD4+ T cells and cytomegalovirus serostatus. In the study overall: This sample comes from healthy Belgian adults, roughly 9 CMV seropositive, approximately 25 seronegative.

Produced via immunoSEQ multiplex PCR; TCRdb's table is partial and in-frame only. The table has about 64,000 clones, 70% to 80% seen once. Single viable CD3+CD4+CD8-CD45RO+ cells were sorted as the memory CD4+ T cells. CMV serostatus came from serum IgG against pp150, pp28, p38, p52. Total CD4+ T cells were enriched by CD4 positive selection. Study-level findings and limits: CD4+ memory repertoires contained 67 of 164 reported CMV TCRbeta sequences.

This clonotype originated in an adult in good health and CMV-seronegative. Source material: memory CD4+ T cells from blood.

The CDR3 loop is CASSPGQGSFGLFF. The CDR3 DNA follows: TGTGCCAGCTCACCCGGACAAGGGTCGTTCGGACTGTTTTTT. This chain uses TRBV18 with TRBJ1-4, with TRBD1 as a possible D gene (5 bases). Germline-derived CDR1 and CDR2 are KGHSH and LQKENI. This CDR3 contains 14 residues. V shed 3 bases and J shed 13 bases, with 18 bases lying between them.